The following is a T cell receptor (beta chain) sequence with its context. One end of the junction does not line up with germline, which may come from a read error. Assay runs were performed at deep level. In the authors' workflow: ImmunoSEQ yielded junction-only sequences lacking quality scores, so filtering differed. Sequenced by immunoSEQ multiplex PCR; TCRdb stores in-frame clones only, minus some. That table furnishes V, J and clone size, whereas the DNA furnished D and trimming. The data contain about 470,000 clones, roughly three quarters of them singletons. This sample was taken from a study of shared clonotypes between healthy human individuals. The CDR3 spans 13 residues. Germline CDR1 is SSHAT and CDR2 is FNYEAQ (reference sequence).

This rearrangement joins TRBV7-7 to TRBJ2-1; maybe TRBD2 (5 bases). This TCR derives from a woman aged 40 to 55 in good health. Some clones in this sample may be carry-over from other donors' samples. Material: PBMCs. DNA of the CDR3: TGTGCTAGCAGCTTATCGGGAAACAATGAGCAGTTCTTC. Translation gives CASSLSGNNEQFF.